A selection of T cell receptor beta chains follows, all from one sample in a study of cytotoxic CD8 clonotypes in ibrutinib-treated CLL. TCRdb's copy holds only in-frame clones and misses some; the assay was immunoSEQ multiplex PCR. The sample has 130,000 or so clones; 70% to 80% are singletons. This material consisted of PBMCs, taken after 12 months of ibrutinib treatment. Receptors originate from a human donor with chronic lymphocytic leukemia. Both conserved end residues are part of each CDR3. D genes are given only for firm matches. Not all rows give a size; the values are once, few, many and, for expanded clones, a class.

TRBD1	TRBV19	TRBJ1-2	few	TGTGCCAGTAGGGGGACAGGGTCACACTATGGCTACACCTTC	CASRGTGSHYGYTF
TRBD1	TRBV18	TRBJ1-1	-	TGTGCCAGCTCACTCGGACAGGGAATCAGCACTGAAGCTTTCTTT	CASSLGQGISTEAFF
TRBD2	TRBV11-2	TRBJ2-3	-	TGTGCCAGCAGCTTAGTACTAGCGGGAGGGCCAATCGGAGATACGCAGTATTTT	CASSLVLAGGPIGDTQYF
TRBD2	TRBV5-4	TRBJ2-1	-	TGTGCCAGCAGCCCGAGGTTTGGGACTAGCGGCCCTAGGGGACGCAATGAGCAGTTCTTC	CASSPRFGTSGPRGRNEQFF
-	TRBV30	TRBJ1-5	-	TGTGCCTGGAGTCTAAACACGGGAGAGCCCCAGCATTTT	CAWSLNTGEPQHF
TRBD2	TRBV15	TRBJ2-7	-	TGTGCCACCAGCTGGACCGTAGCGGGAGTAGGATACGAGCAGTACTTC	CATSWTVAGVGYEQYF
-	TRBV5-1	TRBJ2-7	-	TGCGCCAGCAGCCTAATACCCTACGAGCAGTACTTC	CASSLIPYEQYF
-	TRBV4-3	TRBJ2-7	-	TGCGCCAGCAGCCAAGGTGGGGGCGCTTCTTACGAGCAGTACTTC	CASSQGGGASYEQYF
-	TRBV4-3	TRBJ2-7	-	TGCGCCAGCAGCCAAGTTGAAGTTCCCACCTACGAGCAGTACTTC	CASSQVEVPTYEQYF
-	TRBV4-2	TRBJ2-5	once	TGTGCCAGCAGCCAAGACGGGGTAGCAACAGAGACCCAGTACTTC	CASSQDGVATETQYF
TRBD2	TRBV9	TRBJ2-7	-	TGTGCCAGCAGTTCCCGAAGGACTAGCGGATACTACGAGCAGTACTTC	CASSSRRTSGYYEQYF